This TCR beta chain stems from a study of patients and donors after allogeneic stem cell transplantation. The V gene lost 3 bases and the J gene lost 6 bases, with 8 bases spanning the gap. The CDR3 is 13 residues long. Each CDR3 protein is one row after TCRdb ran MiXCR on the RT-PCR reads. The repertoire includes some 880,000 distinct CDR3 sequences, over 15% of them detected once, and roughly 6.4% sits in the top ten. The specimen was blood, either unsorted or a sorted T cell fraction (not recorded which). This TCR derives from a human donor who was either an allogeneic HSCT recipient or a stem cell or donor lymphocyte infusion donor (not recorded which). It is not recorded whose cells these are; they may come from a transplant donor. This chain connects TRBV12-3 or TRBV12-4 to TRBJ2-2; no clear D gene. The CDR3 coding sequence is TGTGCCAGCAGTTTGGAGTACGCCGGGGAGCTGTTTTTT. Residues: CASSLEYAGELFF.